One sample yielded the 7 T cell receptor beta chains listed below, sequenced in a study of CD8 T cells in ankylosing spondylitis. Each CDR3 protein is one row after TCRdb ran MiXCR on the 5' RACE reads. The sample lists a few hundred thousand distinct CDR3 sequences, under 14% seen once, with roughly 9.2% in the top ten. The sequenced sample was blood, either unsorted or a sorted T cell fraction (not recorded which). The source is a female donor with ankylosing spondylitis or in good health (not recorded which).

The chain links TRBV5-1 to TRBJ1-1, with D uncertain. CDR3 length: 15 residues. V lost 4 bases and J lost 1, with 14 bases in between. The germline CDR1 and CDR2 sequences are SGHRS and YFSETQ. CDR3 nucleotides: TGCGCCAGCAGCGAAACACCCCCGGAGAACACTGAAGCTTTCTTT. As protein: CASSETPPENTEAFF.

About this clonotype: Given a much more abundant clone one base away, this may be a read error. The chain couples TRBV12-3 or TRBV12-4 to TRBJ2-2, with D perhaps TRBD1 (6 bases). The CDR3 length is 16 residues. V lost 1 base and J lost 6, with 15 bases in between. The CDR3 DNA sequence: TGTGCCAGCAGTTTAGAGCAGCTTACAGGGCCCGGGGAGCTGTTTTTT. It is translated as CASSLEQLTGPGELFF.

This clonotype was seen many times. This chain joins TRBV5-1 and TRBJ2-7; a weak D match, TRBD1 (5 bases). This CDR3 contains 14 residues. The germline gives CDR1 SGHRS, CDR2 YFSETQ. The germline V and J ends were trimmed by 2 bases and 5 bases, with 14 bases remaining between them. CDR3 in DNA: TGCGCCAGCAGCTTAGAACAGGTTACCCACGAGCAGTACTTC. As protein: CASSLEQVTHEQYF.

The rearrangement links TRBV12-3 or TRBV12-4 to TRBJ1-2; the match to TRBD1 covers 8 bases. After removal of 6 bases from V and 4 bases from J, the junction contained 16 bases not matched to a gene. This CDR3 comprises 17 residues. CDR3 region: CASSTQAGGQASYGYTF. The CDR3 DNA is TGTGCCAGCAGCACACAAGCAGGGGGCCAAGCGTCCTATGGCTACACCTTC.

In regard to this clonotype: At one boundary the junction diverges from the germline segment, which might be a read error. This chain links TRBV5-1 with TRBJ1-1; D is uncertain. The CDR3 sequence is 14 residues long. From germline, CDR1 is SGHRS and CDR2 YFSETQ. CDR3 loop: CASSFGDMNTEAFF. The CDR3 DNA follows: TGCGCCAGCAGCTTCGGGGATATGAACACTGAAGCGTTCTTT.

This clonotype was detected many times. DNA for the CDR3: TGTGCCAGCAGTCCTAGAGCCGGCGAGACCCAGTACTTC. This codes for CASSPRAGETQYF. The chain carries TRBV28 and TRBJ2-5; D is unresolved. Per germline, CDR1 MDHEN and CDR2 SYDVKM. The CDR3 length is 13 residues. Between the trimmed V and J ends, which lost 5 bases and 5 bases, there was a span of 12 bases.

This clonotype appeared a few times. The DNA for the CDR3 is TGTGCCAGCCAGCCAGCGGGACCCTACGAGCAGTACTTC. This encodes CASQPAGPYEQYF. This sequence joins TRBV2 and TRBJ2-7; TRBD2 matches at 7 bases. Germline V gene lookup returns CDR1 SNHLY and CDR2 FYNNEI. This CDR3 has 13 residues. V was pared by 8 bases and J by 2 bases, with 6 bases of the junction left unmatched.